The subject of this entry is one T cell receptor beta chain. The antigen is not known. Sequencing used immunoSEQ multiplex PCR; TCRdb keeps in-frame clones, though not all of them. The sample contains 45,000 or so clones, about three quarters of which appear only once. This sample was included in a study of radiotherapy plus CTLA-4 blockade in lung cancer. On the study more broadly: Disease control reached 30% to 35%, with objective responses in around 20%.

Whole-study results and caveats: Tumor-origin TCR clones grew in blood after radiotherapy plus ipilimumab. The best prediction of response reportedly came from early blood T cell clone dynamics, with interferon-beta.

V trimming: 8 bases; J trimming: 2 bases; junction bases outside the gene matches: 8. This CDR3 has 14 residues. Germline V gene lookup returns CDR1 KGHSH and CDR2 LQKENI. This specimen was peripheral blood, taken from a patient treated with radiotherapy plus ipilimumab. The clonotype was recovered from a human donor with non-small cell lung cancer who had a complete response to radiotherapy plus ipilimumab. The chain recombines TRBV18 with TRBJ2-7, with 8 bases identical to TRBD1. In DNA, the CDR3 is TGTGCCAGCGCATCAGGGGGCGGCACCTACGAGCAGTACTTC. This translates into CASASGGGTYEQYF.